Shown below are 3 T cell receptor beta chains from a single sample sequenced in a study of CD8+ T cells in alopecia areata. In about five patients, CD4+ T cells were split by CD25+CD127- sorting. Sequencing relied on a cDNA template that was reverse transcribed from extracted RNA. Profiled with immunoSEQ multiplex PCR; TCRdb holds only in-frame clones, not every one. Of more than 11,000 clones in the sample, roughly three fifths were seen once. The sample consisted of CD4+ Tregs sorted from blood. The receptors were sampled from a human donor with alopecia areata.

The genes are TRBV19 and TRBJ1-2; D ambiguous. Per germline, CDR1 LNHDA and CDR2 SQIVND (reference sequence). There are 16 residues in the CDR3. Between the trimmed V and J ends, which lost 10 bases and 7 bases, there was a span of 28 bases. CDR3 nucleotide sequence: TGTGCCACCAACGTGCAAGGTGGTGACATCTTACGTGGCTACACCTTC. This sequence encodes CATNVQGGDILRGYTF.

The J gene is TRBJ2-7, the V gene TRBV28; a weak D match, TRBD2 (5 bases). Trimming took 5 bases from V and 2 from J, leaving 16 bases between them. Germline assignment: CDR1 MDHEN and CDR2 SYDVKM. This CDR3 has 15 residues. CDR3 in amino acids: CASSLQRLRAYEQYF. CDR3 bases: TGTGCCAGCAGTCTCCAGCGGTTGCGAGCCTACGAGCAGTACTTC.

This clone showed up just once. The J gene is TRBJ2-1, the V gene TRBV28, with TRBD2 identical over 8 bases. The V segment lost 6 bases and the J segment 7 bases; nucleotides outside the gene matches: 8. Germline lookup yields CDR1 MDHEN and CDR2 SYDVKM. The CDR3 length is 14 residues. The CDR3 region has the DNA TGTGCCAGCAGAACAAGCGGGAGTATAAATGAGCAGTTCTTC. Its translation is CASRTSGSINEQFF.